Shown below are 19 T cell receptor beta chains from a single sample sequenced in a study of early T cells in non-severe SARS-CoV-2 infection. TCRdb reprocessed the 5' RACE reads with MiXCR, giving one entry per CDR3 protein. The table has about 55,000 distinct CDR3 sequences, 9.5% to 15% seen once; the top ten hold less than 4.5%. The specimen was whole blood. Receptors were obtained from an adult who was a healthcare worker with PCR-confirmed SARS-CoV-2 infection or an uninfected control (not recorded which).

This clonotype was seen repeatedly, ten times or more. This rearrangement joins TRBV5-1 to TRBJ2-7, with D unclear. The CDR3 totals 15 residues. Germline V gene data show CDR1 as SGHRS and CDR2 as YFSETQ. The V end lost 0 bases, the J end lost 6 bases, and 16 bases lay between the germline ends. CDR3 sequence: CASSLGPETYVEQYF. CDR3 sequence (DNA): TGCGCCAGCAGCTTGGGGCCAGAGACCTACGTCGAGCAGTACTTC.

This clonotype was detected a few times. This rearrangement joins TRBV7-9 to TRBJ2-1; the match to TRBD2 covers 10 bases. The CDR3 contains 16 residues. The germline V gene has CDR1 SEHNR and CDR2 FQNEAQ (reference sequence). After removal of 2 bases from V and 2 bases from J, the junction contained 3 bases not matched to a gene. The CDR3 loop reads CASSLWLAGAYNEQFF. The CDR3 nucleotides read TGTGCCAGCAGCTTATGGCTAGCGGGAGCCTACAATGAGCAGTTCTTC.

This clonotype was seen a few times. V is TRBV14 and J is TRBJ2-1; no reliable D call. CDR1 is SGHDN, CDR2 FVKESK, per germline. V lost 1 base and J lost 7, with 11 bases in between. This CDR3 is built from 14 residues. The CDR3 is CASSQVISTNEQFF. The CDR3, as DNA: TGTGCCAGCAGCCAAGTAATATCCACTAATGAGCAGTTCTTC.

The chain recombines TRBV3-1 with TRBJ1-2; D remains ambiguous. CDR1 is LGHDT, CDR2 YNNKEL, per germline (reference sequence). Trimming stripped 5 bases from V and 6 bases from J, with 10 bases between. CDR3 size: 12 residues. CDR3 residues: CASSYLLDGYTF. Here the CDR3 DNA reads TGTGCCAGCAGCTATCTCCTAGATGGCTACACCTTC. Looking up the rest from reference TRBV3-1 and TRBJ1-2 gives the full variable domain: DTAVSQTPKYLVTQMGNDKSIKCEQNLGHDTMYWYKQDSKKFLKIMFSYNNKELIINETVPNRFSPKSPDKAHLNLHINSLELGDSAVYFCASSYLLDGYTFGSGTRLTVV.

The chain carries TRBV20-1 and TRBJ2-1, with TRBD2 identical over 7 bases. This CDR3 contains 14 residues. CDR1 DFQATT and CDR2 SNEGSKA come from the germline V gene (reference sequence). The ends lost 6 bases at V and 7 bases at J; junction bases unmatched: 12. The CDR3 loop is CSAPNRLAGNEQFF. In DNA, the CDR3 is TGCAGTGCGCCAAACAGACTAGCAGGGAATGAGCAGTTCTTC.

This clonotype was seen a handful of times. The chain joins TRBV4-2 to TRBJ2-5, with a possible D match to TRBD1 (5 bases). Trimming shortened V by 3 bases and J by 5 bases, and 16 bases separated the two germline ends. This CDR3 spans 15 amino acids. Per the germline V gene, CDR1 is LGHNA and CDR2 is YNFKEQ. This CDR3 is CASSQPMGWGETQYF. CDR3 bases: TGTGCCAGCAGCCAGCCTATGGGGTGGGGCGAGACCCAGTACTTC.

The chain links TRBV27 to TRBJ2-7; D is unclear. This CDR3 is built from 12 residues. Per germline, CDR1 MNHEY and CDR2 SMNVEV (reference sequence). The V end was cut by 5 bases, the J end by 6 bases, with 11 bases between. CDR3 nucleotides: TGTGCCAGCAGTGTGCCCAGTGGCGAGCAGTACTTC. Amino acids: CASSVPSGEQYF.

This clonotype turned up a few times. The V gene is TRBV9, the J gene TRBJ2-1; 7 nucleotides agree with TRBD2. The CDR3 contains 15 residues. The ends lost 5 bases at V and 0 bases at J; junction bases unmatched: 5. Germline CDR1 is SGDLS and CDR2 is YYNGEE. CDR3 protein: CASSLGEGSYNEQFF. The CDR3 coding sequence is TGTGCCAGCAGTCTTGGGGAGGGCTCCTACAATGAGCAGTTCTTC.

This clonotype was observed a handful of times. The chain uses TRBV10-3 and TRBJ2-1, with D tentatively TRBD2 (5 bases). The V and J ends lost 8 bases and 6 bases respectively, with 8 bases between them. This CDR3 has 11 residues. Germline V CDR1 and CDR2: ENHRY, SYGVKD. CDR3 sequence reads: CAIGLANEQFF. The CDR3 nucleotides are TGTGCCATCGGCCTAGCCAATGAGCAGTTCTTC.

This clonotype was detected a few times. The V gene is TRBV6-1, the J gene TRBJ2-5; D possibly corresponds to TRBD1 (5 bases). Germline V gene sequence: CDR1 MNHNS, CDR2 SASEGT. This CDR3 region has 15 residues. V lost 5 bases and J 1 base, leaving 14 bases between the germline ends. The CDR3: CASSLAPDSQETQYF. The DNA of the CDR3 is TGTGCCAGCAGTCTTGCCCCTGACAGCCAAGAGACCCAGTACTTC.

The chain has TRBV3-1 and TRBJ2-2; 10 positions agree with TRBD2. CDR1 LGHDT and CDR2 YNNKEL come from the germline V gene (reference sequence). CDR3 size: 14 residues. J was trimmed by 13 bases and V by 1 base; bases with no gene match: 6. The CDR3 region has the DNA TGTGCCAGCAGCCAAGGGGCTAGCGGGAGAGGGCTGTTTTTT. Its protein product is CASSQGASGRGLFF.

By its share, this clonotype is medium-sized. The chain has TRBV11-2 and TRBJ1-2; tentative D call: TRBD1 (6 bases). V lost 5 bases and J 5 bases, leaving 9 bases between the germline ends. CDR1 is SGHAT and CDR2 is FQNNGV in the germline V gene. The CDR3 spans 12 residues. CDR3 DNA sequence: TGTGCCAGCAGCACAGGGTATTATGGCTACACCTTC. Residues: CASSTGYYGYTF.

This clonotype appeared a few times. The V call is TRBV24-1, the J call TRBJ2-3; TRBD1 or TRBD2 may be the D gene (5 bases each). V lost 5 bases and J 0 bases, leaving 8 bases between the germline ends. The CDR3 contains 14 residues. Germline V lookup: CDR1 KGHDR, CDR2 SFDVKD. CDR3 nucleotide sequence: TGTGCCACCAGTGCCAGGGACAGCACAGATACGCAGTATTTT. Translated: CATSARDSTDTQYF.

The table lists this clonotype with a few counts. CDR3 loop: CASSPGLTNYEQYF. The CDR3 DNA reads as TGCGCCAGCAGCCCCGGACTAACCAACTACGAGCAGTACTTC. The rearrangement joins TRBV5-1 to TRBJ2-7, with a possible D match to TRBD2 (6 bases). The germline gives CDR1 SGHRS, CDR2 YFSETQ. V lost 4 bases and J lost 3, with 14 bases in between. The CDR3 consists of 14 residues.

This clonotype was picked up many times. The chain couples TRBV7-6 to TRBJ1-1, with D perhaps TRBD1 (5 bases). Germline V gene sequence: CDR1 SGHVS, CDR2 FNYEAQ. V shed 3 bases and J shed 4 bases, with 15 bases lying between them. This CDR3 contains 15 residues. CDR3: CASSFGLGEGTEAFF. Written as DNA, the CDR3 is TGTGCCAGCAGCTTCGGACTGGGGGAAGGCACTGAAGCTTTCTTT.

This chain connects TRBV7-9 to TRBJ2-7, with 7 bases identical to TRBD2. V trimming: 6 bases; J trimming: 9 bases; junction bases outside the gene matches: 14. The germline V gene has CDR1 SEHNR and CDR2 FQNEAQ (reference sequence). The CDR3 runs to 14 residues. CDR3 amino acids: CASRGAGDLRGQYF. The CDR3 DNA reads TGTGCCAGCAGAGGTGCGGGGGACCTACGAGGGCAGTACTTC.

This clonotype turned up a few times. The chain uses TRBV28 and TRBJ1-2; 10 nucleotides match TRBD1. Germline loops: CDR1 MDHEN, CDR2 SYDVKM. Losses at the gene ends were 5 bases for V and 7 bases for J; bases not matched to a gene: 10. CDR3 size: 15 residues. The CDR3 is CASSPPWGQGSGYTF. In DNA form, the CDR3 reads TGTGCCAGCAGTCCACCCTGGGGACAGGGGAGTGGCTACACCTTC.

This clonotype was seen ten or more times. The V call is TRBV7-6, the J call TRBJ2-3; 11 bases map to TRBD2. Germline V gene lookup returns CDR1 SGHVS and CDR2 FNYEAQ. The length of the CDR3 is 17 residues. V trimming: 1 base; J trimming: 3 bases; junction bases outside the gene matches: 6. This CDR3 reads CASSLGVWTSGTDTQYF. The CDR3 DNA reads TGTGCCAGCAGCTTAGGGGTTTGGACTAGCGGGACAGATACGCAGTATTTT.

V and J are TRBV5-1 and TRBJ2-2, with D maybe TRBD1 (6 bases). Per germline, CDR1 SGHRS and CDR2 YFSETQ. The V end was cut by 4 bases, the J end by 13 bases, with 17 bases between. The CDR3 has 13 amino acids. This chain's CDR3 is CASSVGGLGWLFF. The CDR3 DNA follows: TGCGCCAGCAGCGTTGGGGGCCTGGGTTGGCTGTTTTTT.